Each of the 10 T cell receptor beta chains below was sequenced from the same sample in a study of blood T cell repertoires in COVID-19. Assay: immunoSEQ multiplex PCR; the TCRdb copy retains only in-frame clones and omits some. The sample consists of over 200,000 clones, about 80% of them appearing once. The sample taken for sequencing was peripheral blood. These receptors came from an elderly woman with COVID-19, enrolled during active disease.

The CDR3 DNA is TGTGCCAGCAGTTATGCCGGGACAGGGAACACTGAAGCTTTCTTT. Amino acid sequence: CASSYAGTGNTEAFF. V usage is TRBV6-5 and J usage is TRBJ1-1; 8 bases are shared with TRBD1. The CDR3 totals 15 residues. The V and J ends lost 3 bases and 1 base, in that order; junction bases with no gene match: 4. Germline CDR1 is MNHEY and CDR2 is SVGAGI.

The table lists this clone with many counts. The rearrangement joins TRBV29-1 to TRBJ2-7; 10 nucleotides match TRBD1. The CDR3 has 13 amino acids. Germline lookup yields CDR1 SQVTM and CDR2 ANQGSEA. J was trimmed by 6 bases and V by 7 bases; bases with no gene match: 9. The DNA of the CDR3 is TGCAGCGCAACCGGGACAGGGGTTCCCGAGCAGTACTTC. Translation: CSATGTGVPEQYF.

This chain links TRBV27 with TRBJ1-4; tentative D call: TRBD1 (5 bases). Germline CDR1 reads MNHEY; CDR2 reads SMNVEV (reference sequence). Trimming stripped 2 bases from V and 3 bases from J, with 10 bases between. The CDR3 totals 15 residues. This chain's CDR3 is CASSLGAGSNEKLFF. For the CDR3, the DNA is TGTGCCAGCAGTTTAGGGGCAGGGTCTAATGAAAAACTGTTTTTT.

The chain carries TRBV3-1 (or the pseudogene TRBV3-2) and TRBJ1-1, with D perhaps matching TRBD1 (5 bases). The V end lost 1 base, the J end lost 3 bases, and 12 bases lay between the germline ends. In germline, CDR1 is LGHDT, CDR2 YNNKEL (reference sequence). The CDR3 is 15 residues long. The chain's CDR3 is CASSQGGRADTEAFF. The CDR3 region has the DNA TGTGCCAGCAGCCAAGGAGGCAGGGCGGACACTGAAGCTTTCTTT.

Of note for this clone: The same CDR3 arises from other DNA sequences in this sample as well. J is TRBJ1-6 and V is TRBV18; 7 bases map to TRBD1. The trim removed 3 bases at V and 5 bases at J, leaving 1 base unmatched. Germline-derived CDR1 and CDR2 are KGHSH and LQKENI. CDR3 length equals 14 residues. Here the CDR3 reads CASSPGQDNSPLHF. In DNA form, the CDR3 reads TGTGCCAGCTCACCTGGACAGGATAATTCACCCCTCCACTTT.

The chain carries TRBV7-2 and TRBJ1-6; D not certain. Germline loops: CDR1 SGHTA, CDR2 FQGNSA. The CDR3 is made up of 14 amino acids. V dropped 6 bases and J dropped 6 bases, with 12 bases sitting between them. The DNA of the CDR3 is TGTGCCAGCAGTCCGGGGAGAGCTAATTCACCCCTCCACTTT. This codes for CASSPGRANSPLHF. Looking up the rest from reference TRBV7-2 and TRBJ1-6 gives the full variable domain: GAGVSQSPSNKVTEKGKDVELRCDPISGHTALYWYRQSLGQGLEFLIYFQGNSAPDKSGLPSDRFSAERTGGSVSTLTIQRTQQEDSAVYLCASSPGRANSPLHFGNGTRLTVT.

In this sample, this clone turned up once. The CDR3 DNA reads as TGTGCCAGCAGCCAAGATGTAGGGACAGGGGCGAGGGTTAACTATGGCTACACCTTC. Residues: CASSQDVGTGARVNYGYTF. This rearrangement joins TRBV3-1 (or the pseudogene TRBV3-2) to TRBJ1-2; TRBD1 matches 10 bases. J was trimmed by 1 base and V by 0 bases; bases with no gene match: 11. Germline V gives CDR1 LGHDT, CDR2 YNNKEL (reference sequence). The CDR3 is made up of 19 amino acids.

V usage is TRBV5-1 and J usage is TRBJ1-2, with TRBD1 matching over 8 bases. Germline values: CDR1 SGHRS, CDR2 YFSETQ. The V segment lost 4 bases and the J segment 1 base; nucleotides outside the gene matches: 6. The length of the CDR3 is 15 residues. CDR3 nucleotides: TGCGCCAGCAGCGCAGCACAGGGGGGTAACTATGGCTACACCTTC. It yields the protein CASSAAQGGNYGYTF.

A few counts support this clone. This sequence joins TRBV6-5 and TRBJ2-3, with 9 bases matching TRBD2. Germline CDR1 is MNHEY and CDR2 is SVGAGI. The CDR3 has 15 residues. V was clipped by 7 bases and J by 4 bases; unmatched bases: 9. The CDR3 nucleotides read TGTGCCAGCAAAATAGCGGGGGCCGAGGCAGATACGCAGTATTTT. As protein: CASKIAGAEADTQYF.

Points on this clone: The germline gene is not matched at one end of the junction; a read error may be the cause. The chain joins TRBV27 to TRBJ2-1, with TRBD2 identical over 7 bases. CDR3 length: 11 residues. The germline V gene encodes CDR1 MNHEY and CDR2 SMNVEV (reference sequence). The CDR3 loop is CASGGEYEQLF. For the CDR3, the DNA is TGTGCCAGCGGGGGGGAATATGAGCAGCTCTTC.